The 6 T cell receptor beta chains presented below share a single source sample, sequenced in a study of shared clonotypes between healthy human individuals (dated by TCRdb to 2020 to 2022). The library was generated by the immunoSEQ multiplex PCR assay. Sourced from immuneACCESS, this table was stored by TCRdb with only in-frame sequences that have V and J called. A share of the clones is absent; for the studies checked, an unresolved V gene accounts for under half, and the remainder has no known explanation. The sample table contains more than 500,000 clones; only one count was recorded for roughly 95% of them. About 0.059% of the sample lies in the top ten. Sequenced: naive CD4+ T cells sorted from blood. The cell subset or site label, as the study defines it: CD45RA+ positively selected. Every receptor here comes from a woman aged 25-40 years in good health.

The chain recombines TRBV28 with TRBJ2-7, with 10 positions matching TRBD1. Germline values: CDR1 MDHEN, CDR2 SYDVKM. This CDR3 is built from 15 residues. Unmatched junction bases numbered 6, after V lost 2 bases and J lost 5 bases. Here the CDR3 reads CASSLVGQGTHEQYF. The CDR3 DNA follows: TGTGCCAGCAGTTTAGTGGGACAGGGGACCCACGAGCAGTACTTC.

The chain uses TRBV30 and TRBJ2-7, with D hard to call. The CDR3 is made up of 13 amino acids. Trimming took off 2 bases at V and 6 bases at J, with 14 bases between the two ends. Germline lookup yields CDR1 GTSNPN and CDR2 SVGIG (reference sequence). CDR3 loop: CAWSPLRVGEQYF. CDR3 nucleotides: TGTGCCTGGAGTCCTCTCCGGGTAGGCGAGCAGTACTTC.

This clone was seen just once. The CDR3 sequence is CASSLVLAGTNEQFF. The CDR3 DNA is TGCGCCAGCAGCTTGGTCCTAGCGGGAACCAATGAGCAGTTCTTC. V and J are TRBV5-1 and TRBJ2-1; 9 nucleotides match TRBD2. The V and J ends lost 0 bases and 6 bases, in that order; junction bases with no gene match: 4. The CDR3 totals 15 residues. In germline, CDR1 is SGHRS, CDR2 YFSETQ.

The chain links TRBV11-2 to TRBJ2-5; 13 positions match TRBD2. This CDR3 is built from 14 residues. V was pared by 6 bases and J by 4 bases, with 2 bases of the junction left unmatched. Per the germline V gene, CDR1 is SGHAT and CDR2 is FQNNGV. CDR3 loop: CASSRLAGGETQYF. The CDR3 region has the DNA TGTGCCAGCAGTCGACTAGCGGGAGGAGAGACCCAGTACTTC.

This clone has a single count. J is TRBJ2-1 and V is TRBV19; a weak D match, TRBD2 (6 bases). Deletions cut 6 bases from V and 5 bases from J, with 20 bases between. This CDR3 region has 16 residues. Germline V gene lookup returns CDR1 LNHDA and CDR2 SQIVND (reference sequence). The CDR3 protein is CASRNRTVAVNNEQFF. The DNA for the CDR3 is TGTGCCAGTAGGAACCGGACGGTAGCGGTTAACAATGAGCAGTTCTTC.

J is TRBJ2-7 and V is TRBV7-2; D might be TRBD2 (6 bases). The CDR3 spans 13 residues. From germline, CDR1 is SGHTA and CDR2 FQGNSA. Between the trimmed V and J ends, which lost 6 bases and 6 bases, there was a span of 15 bases. As DNA, the CDR3 is TGTGCCAGCAGTCTAGTGGGCGGGGCCGAGCAGTACTTC. This sequence encodes CASSLVGGAEQYF.